Each of the 25 T cell receptor beta chains below was sequenced from the same sample in a study of cytomegalovirus exposure and HLA in healthy donors. The assay was immunoSEQ multiplex PCR, and TCRdb's table has in-frame clones only and misses some. In the table there are 150,000 or so clones, about 94% of which are singletons. Material for sequencing was PBMCs. These receptors came from a man younger than 35 in good health and CMV-seropositive.

This clone has more than one count but fewer than ten. The rearrangement joins TRBV4-1 to TRBJ1-3; D is uncertain. The CDR3 consists of 15 residues. In germline, CDR1 is MGHRA, CDR2 YSYEKL. The germline V and J ends were trimmed by 0 bases and 0 bases, with 6 bases remaining between them. Here the CDR3 DNA reads TGCGCCAGCAGCCAAGACGGAGGCTCTGGAAACACCATATATTTT. Its protein product is CASSQDGGSGNTIYF.

The chain carries TRBV27 and TRBJ2-1; 8 positions match TRBD2. Trimming removed 4 bases from V and 1 base from J; junction bases left unmatched: 3. Germline CDR1 is MNHEY and CDR2 is SMNVEV (reference sequence). The CDR3 consists of 15 residues. CDR3 region: CASSSAGVSYNEQFF. In nucleotides, the CDR3 is TGTGCCAGCAGTTCAGCGGGAGTGTCCTACAATGAGCAGTTCTTC.

Concerning this clone itself: Other nucleotide sequences from this sample produce the same CDR3. The chain joins TRBV29-1 to TRBJ2-1; D not resolved. There are 14 residues in the CDR3. CDR1 is SQVTM, CDR2 ANQGSEA, per germline. Trimming took off 7 bases at V and 7 bases at J, with 20 bases between the two ends. The DNA for the CDR3 is TGCAGCGCGAAAAAGCGAGAGGCGTTAAATGAGCAGTTCTTC. Protein product: CSAKKREALNEQFF.

V is TRBV2 and J is TRBJ2-1; 9 nucleotides align to TRBD2. The germline CDR1 and CDR2 sequences are SNHLY and FYNNEI. With 7 bases clipped from V and 8 bases from J, the junction kept 12 bases outside the gene matches. This CDR3 has 15 amino acids. The CDR3 protein is CASKDPGLAADEQFF. DNA for the CDR3: TGTGCCAGCAAGGACCCGGGACTAGCAGCCGATGAGCAGTTCTTC.

This clone was observed once. The rearrangement uses TRBV4-1 and TRBJ2-1, with TRBD2 matching 14 bases. Germline values: CDR1 MGHRA, CDR2 YSYEKL. The CDR3 is 21 amino acids. After removal of 3 bases from V and 0 bases from J, the junction contained 13 bases not matched to a gene. Written as DNA, the CDR3 is TGCGCCAGCAGCCACGAGACTAGCGGGAGGGCCCCTTTTGGCTCCTACAATGAGCAGTTCTTC. Translated: CASSHETSGRAPFGSYNEQFF.

The CDR3 here is CASSFPLGGQGDLGGEQYF. The CDR3 DNA is TGTGCCAGCAGCTTCCCCCTGGGAGGACAGGGAGACCTGGGGGGCGAGCAGTACTTC. The chain combines TRBV7-6 with TRBJ2-7; 8 positions match TRBD1. Germline-derived CDR1 and CDR2 are SGHVS and FNYEAQ. The V gene end was trimmed by 3 bases and the J gene end by 6 bases; junction bases not matched to a gene: 22. This CDR3 has 19 amino acids.

V and J are TRBV13 and TRBJ2-5; D gene ambiguous. The CDR3 is 13 residues long. Germline values: CDR1 PRHDT, CDR2 FYEKMQ (reference sequence). The V and J ends lost 5 bases and 7 bases respectively, with 14 bases between them. CDR3 region: CASSLPSPSTQYF. The CDR3 region has the DNA TGTGCCAGCAGCCTCCCCTCTCCGTCGACCCAGTACTTC.

This clone was detected once. The chain has TRBV28 and TRBJ2-7; TRBD2 agrees at 7 bases. V was clipped by 6 bases and J by 1 base; unmatched bases: 6. CDR1 and CDR2 (germline): MDHEN, SYDVKM. The CDR3 contains 14 residues. CDR3 amino acids: CASSSQRGSYEQYF. CDR3 nucleotides: TGTGCCAGCAGCTCCCAGCGGGGATCCTACGAGCAGTACTTC.

The chain uses TRBV15 and TRBJ2-2; D may be TRBD2 (5 bases). The CDR3 is 16 amino acids. Germline V lookup: CDR1 LNHNV, CDR2 YYDKDF (reference sequence). Trimming shortened V by 0 bases and J by 5 bases, and 13 bases separated the two germline ends. CDR3 protein: CATSRDSGEWTGELFF. Here the CDR3 DNA reads TGTGCCACCAGCAGAGATTCCGGGGAGTGGACCGGGGAGCTGTTTTTT.

J is TRBJ1-2 and V is TRBV21-1. TRBV21-1 is labeled a pseudogene. The CDR3 is 15 residues long. The CDR3 spells CASFVRDFSNYGYTF. The DNA for the CDR3 is TGTGCCAGCTTCGTGAGGGACTTCTCTAACTATGGCTACACCTTC.

V usage is TRBV5-4 and J usage is TRBJ2-7, with 10 bases that match TRBD1. CDR1 is SGHNT and CDR2 is YYREEE in the germline V gene (reference sequence). This CDR3 comprises 15 residues. V trimming: 4 bases; J trimming: 3 bases; junction bases outside the gene matches: 7. The DNA of the CDR3 is TGTGCCAGCAGCCCGAGGGGGACAGGGGACTACGAGCAGTACTTC. Its translation: CASSPRGTGDYEQYF.

As for this clone: Different DNA sequences within this sample yield the same CDR3. The CDR3 sequence: CASSVGLAGGFRETQYF. CDR3 DNA sequence: TGTGCCAGCAGCGTAGGACTAGCGGGAGGGTTTCGGGAGACCCAGTACTTC. V usage is TRBV9 and J usage is TRBJ2-5; 14 bases align to TRBD2. This CDR3 has 17 amino acids. CDR1 is SGDLS and CDR2 is YYNGEE in the germline V gene. The J segment lost 5 bases and the V segment lost 0 bases, leaving 6 bases of the junction unmatched.

In its sample, this clone was seen once. The chain joins TRBV19 to TRBJ1-5; tentative D call: TRBD1 (5 bases). Germline assignment: CDR1 LNHDA and CDR2 SQIVND (reference sequence). The CDR3 spans 12 residues. Trimming took 4 bases from V and 7 from J, leaving 8 bases between them. The CDR3 spells CASSRGPQPQHF. The CDR3 coding sequence is TGTGCCAGTAGTAGGGGCCCCCAGCCCCAGCATTTT.

The V call is TRBV7-9, the J call TRBJ2-3, with D tentatively TRBD2 (6 bases). The CDR3 has 16 amino acids. Germline CDR1 is SEHNR and CDR2 is FQNEAQ (reference sequence). Trimming pared 3 bases from V and 0 bases from J, leaving 13 bases between. The CDR3 DNA follows: TGTGCCAGCAGCTTTCGAGACCGGGGGAGCACAGATACGCAGTATTTT. It is translated as CASSFRDRGSTDTQYF.

This chain joins TRBV12-5 and TRBJ2-1; 7 bases line up with TRBD2. After removal of 0 bases from V and 7 bases from J, the junction contained 15 bases not matched to a gene. The CDR3 spans 18 residues. Germline V gives CDR1 LGHNT, CDR2 FRNRAP. The CDR3 nucleotides are TGTGCTAGTGGTTTGGTATGGGGCGGGGGATTGACGGGTAATGAGCAGTTCTTC. Its translation: CASGLVWGGGLTGNEQFF.

The chain uses TRBV27 and TRBJ2-3; a possible D gene is TRBD2 (5 bases). The CDR3 loop spans 16 amino acids. Trimming stripped 5 bases from V and 1 base from J, with 16 bases between. Germline V gene sequence: CDR1 MNHEY, CDR2 SMNVEV (reference sequence). The CDR3 nucleotides are TGTGCCAGCAGTACCCTAGGGAGTAAAGGCACAGATACGCAGTATTTT. Translation: CASSTLGSKGTDTQYF.

This clone showed up just once. V is TRBV6-6 and J is TRBJ2-3, with TRBD2 identical over 9 bases. Germline CDR1 and CDR2: MNHNY and SVGAGI (reference sequence). V lost 7 bases to trimming and J lost 4 bases; unmatched junction nucleotides: 12. This CDR3 region has 16 residues. The CDR3 bases are TGTGCCAGCAAGGTAGACGCGGGAGGGTCCGCAGATACGCAGTATTTT. The encoded protein is CASKVDAGGSADTQYF.

The chain has TRBV6-1 and TRBJ2-7; a weak D match, TRBD1 (6 bases). V was clipped by 4 bases and J by 2 bases, with 12 bases between them. Germline CDR1 reads MNHNS; CDR2 reads SASEGT. The CDR3 spans 14 residues. CDR3 nucleotide sequence: TGTGCCAGCAGTGCACAGGGATTCCCCTACGAGCAGTACTTC. Translating gives CASSAQGFPYEQYF.

The V call is TRBV19, the J call TRBJ2-7, with D perhaps matching TRBD1 (6 bases). Germline assignment: CDR1 LNHDA and CDR2 SQIVND (reference sequence). Trimming stripped 4 bases from V and 1 base from J, with 14 bases between. The CDR3 has 15 residues. The CDR3 coding sequence is TGTGCCAGTAGTACGGAGAAGAGGGGGTCCTACGAGCAGTACTTC. It is translated as CASSTEKRGSYEQYF.

The gene calls are TRBV19 and TRBJ2-7; 7 nucleotides match TRBD1. From germline, CDR1 is LNHDA and CDR2 SQIVND (reference sequence). The CDR3 loop spans 14 amino acids. The V gene end was trimmed by 4 bases and the J gene end by 2 bases; junction bases not matched to a gene: 5. The DNA for the CDR3 is TGTGCCAGTAGTAAGACAGGGACGGCCTACGAGCAGTACTTC. Protein: CASSKTGTAYEQYF.

V usage is TRBV11-2 and J usage is TRBJ2-1; D is undetermined. V was pared by 5 bases and J by 2 bases, with 10 bases between. This CDR3 comprises 14 residues. Germline loops: CDR1 SGHAT, CDR2 FQNNGV. DNA of the CDR3: TGTGCCAGCAGCCCCCCTCGGGCCTACAATGAGCAGTTCTTC. This encodes CASSPPRAYNEQFF.

The chain couples TRBV28 to TRBJ2-7, with 14 bases lining up with TRBD2. CDR1 and CDR2 from the germline V gene are MDHEN and SYDVKM. CDR3 length equals 14 residues. V lost 8 bases and J lost 2; bases outside the gene matches: 2. The CDR3 here is CASGTSGSTYEQYF. Here the CDR3 DNA reads TGTGCCAGCGGGACTAGCGGGAGTACCTACGAGCAGTACTTC. Combining the CDR3 with reference TRBV28 and TRBJ2-7 gives the whole variable domain DVKVTQSSRYLVKRTGEKVFLECVQDMDHENMFWYRQDPGLGLRLIYFSYDVKMKEKGDIPEGYSVSREKKERFSLILESASTNQTSMYLCASGTSGSTYEQYFGPGTRLTVT.

The rearrangement uses TRBV10-2 and TRBJ2-7; perhaps TRBD2 as D (6 bases). CDR3 length equals 14 residues. The germline V gene encodes CDR1 WSHSY and CDR2 SAAADI. Trimming shortened V by 7 bases and J by 3 bases, and 16 bases separated the two germline ends. CDR3 nucleotides: TGCGCCAGCATCAGTAGCGGAACTTTCTACGAGCAGTACTTC. Amino acid sequence: CASISSGTFYEQYF.

The chain uses TRBV2 and TRBJ2-5, with 9 bases identical to TRBD2. Germline V CDR1 and CDR2: SNHLY, FYNNEI. This CDR3 region has 14 residues. With 4 bases clipped from V and 5 bases from J, the junction kept 5 bases outside the gene matches. DNA of the CDR3: TGTGCCAGCAGTGGGGCTAGCGGGACTGAGACCCAGTACTTC. It specifies CASSGASGTETQYF.

The chain links TRBV28 to TRBJ2-7, with 8 bases fitting TRBD2. Germline CDR1 reads MDHEN; CDR2 reads SYDVKM. Germline trimming cut 4 bases from V and 4 bases from J; bases unmatched to any gene: 15. The CDR3 extends over 17 amino acids. CDR3 sequence reads: CASSSQASGRGLYEQYF. The CDR3 bases are TGTGCCAGCAGTTCCCAAGCGAGCGGGAGAGGGTTATACGAGCAGTACTTC. Full variable domain (rest looked up from reference TRBV28 and TRBJ2-7): DVKVTQSSRYLVKRTGEKVFLECVQDMDHENMFWYRQDPGLGLRLIYFSYDVKMKEKGDIPEGYSVSREKKERFSLILESASTNQTSMYLCASSSQASGRGLYEQYFGPGTRLTVT.